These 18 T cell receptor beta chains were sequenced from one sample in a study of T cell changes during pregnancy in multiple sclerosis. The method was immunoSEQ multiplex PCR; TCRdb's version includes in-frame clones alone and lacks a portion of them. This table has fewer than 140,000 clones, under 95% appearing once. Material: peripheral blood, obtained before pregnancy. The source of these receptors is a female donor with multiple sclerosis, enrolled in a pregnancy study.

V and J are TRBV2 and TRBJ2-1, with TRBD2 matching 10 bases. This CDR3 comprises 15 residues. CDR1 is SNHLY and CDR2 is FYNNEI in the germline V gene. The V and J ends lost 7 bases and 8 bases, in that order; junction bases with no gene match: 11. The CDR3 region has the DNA TGTGCCAGCAATAGACTAGCGGGTTTCCTTTATGAGCAGTTCTTC. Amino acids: CASNRLAGFLYEQFF.

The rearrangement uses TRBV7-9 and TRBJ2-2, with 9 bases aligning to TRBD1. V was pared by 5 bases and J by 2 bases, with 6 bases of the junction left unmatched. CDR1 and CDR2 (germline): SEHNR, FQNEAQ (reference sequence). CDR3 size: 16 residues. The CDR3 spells CASSADRGTNTGELFF. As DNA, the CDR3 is TGTGCCAGCAGCGCGGACAGGGGCACTAACACCGGGGAGCTGTTTTTT.

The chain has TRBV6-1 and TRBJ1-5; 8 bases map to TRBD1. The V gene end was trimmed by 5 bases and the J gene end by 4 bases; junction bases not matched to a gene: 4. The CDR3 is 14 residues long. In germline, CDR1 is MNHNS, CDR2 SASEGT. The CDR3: CASSTGQVNQPQHF. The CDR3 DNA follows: TGTGCCAGCAGTACGGGACAGGTAAATCAGCCCCAGCATTTT.

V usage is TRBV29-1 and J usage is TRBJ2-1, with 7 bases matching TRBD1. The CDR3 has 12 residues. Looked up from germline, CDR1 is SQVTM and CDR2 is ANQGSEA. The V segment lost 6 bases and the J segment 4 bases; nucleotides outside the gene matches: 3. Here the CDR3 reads CSVGTDYNEQFF. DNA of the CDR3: TGCAGCGTCGGGACAGATTACAATGAGCAGTTCTTC.

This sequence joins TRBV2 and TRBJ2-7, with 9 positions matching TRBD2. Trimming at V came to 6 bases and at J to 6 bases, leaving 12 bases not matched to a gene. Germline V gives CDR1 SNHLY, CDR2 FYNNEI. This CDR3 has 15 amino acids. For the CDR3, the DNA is TGTGCCAGCAGCCTATTAGCGGGAGCTTTCGGCGAGCAGTACTTC. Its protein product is CASSLLAGAFGEQYF.

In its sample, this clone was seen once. As DNA, the CDR3 is TGTGCCTGGAGACAACAGGGATTTGAAAAACTGTTTTTT. Translation gives CAWRQQGFEKLFF. The chain links TRBV30 to TRBJ1-4; D is possibly TRBD1 (6 bases). The V gene's germline CDR1 is GTSNPN and CDR2 SVGIG (reference sequence). The V end lost 3 bases, the J end lost 7 bases, and 12 bases lay between the germline ends. The CDR3 runs to 13 residues.

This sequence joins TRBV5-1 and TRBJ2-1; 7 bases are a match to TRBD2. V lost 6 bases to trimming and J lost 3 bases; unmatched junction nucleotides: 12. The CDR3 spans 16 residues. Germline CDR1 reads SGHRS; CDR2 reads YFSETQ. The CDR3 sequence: CASNQGGTSDYNEQFF. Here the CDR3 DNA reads TGCGCCAGCAACCAGGGCGGTACTAGCGACTACAATGAGCAGTTCTTC.

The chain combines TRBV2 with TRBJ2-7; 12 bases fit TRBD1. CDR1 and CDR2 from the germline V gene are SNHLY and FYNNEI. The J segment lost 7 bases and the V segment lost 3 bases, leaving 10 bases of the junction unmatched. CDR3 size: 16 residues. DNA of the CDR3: TGTGCCAGCAGTGAGAACGTGGGACAGGGGGCGGGGGAGCAGTACTTC. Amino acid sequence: CASSENVGQGAGEQYF.

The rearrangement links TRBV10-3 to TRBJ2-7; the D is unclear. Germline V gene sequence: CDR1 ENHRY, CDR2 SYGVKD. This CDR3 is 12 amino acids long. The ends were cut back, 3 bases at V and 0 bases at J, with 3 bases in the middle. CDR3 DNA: TGTGCCATCAGTGACAACTCCTACGAGCAGTACTTC. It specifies CAISDNSYEQYF.

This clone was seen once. CDR3 amino acids: CASAKRGGLTDTQYF. The CDR3 DNA is TGTGCCAGCGCCAAAAGAGGCGGCCTCACAGATACGCAGTATTTT. The chain is built from TRBV2 and TRBJ2-3; D not certain. V lost 8 bases, J lost 2 bases, and 17 bases lay in between. CDR1 and CDR2 (germline): SNHLY, FYNNEI. The CDR3 is made up of 15 amino acids.

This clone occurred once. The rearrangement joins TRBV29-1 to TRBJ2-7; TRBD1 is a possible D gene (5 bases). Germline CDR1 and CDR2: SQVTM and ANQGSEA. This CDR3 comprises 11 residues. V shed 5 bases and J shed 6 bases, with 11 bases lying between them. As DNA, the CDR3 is TGCAGCGTTATCAGGGTTGGCGAGCAGTACTTC. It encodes CSVIRVGEQYF.

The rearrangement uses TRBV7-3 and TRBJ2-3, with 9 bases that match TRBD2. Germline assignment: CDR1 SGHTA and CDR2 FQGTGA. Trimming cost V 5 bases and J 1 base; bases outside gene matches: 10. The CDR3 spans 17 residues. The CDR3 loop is CASSPGLADPRTDTQYF. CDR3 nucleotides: TGTGCCAGCAGCCCGGGACTAGCAGACCCACGCACAGATACGCAGTATTTT.

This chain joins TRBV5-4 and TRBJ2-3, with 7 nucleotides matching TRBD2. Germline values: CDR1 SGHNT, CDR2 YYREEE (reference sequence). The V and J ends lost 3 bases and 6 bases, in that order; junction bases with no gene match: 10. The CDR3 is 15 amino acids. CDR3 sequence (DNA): TGTGCCAGCAGCTCCCTAGGACTAGGATTGGATACGCAGTATTTT. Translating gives CASSSLGLGLDTQYF.

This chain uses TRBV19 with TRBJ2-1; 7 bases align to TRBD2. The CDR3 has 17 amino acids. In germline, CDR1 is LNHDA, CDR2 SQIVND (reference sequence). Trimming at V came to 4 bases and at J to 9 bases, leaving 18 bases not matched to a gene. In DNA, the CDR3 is TGTGCCAGTAGTAATCGTCTGGCGGGAGTGAGTTTCACTGAGCAGTTCTTC. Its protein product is CASSNRLAGVSFTEQFF.

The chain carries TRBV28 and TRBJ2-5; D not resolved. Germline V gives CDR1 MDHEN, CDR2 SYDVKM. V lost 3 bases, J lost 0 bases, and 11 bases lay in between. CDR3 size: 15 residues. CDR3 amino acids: CASSFVPQNQETQYF. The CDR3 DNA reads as TGTGCCAGCAGTTTTGTCCCACAGAACCAAGAGACCCAGTACTTC.

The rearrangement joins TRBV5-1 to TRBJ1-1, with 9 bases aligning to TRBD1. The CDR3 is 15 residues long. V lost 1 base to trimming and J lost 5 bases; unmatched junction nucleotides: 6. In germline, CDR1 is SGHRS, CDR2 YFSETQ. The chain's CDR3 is CASSLPTGGVTEAFF. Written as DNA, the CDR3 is TGCGCCAGCAGCTTGCCGACAGGGGGGGTGACTGAAGCTTTCTTT.

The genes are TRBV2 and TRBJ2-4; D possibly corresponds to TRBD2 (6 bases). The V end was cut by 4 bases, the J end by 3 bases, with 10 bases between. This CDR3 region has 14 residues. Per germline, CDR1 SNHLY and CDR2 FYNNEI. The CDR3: CASSAQEGKNIQYF. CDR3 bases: TGTGCCAGCAGTGCTCAGGAGGGCAAAAACATTCAGTACTTC.

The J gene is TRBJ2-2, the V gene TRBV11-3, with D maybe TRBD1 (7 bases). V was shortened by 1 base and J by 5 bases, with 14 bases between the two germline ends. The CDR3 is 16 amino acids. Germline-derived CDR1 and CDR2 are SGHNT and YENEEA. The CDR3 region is CASSLVGSGGTGELFF. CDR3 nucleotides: TGTGCCAGCAGCTTAGTGGGGTCAGGGGGGACCGGGGAGCTGTTTTTT.